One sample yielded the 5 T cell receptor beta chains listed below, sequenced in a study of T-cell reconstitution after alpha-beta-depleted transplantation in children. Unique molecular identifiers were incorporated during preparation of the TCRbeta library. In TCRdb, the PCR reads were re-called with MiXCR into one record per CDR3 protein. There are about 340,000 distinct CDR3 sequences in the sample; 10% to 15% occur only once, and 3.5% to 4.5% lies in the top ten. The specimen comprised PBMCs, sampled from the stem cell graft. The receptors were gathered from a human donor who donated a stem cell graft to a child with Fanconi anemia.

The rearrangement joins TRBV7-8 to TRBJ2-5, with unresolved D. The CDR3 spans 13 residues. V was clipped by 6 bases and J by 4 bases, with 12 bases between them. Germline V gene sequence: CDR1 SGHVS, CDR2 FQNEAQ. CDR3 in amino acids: CASSPRWGETQYF. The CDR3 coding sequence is TGTGCCAGCAGTCCCCGCTGGGGAGAGACCCAGTACTTC.

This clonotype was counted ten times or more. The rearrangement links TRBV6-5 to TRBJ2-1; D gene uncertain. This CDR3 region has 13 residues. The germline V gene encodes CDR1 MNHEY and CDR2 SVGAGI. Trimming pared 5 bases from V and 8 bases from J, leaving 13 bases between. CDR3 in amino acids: CASSLSFGDEQFF. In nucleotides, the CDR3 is TGTGCCAGCAGTCTGTCTTTTGGAGATGAGCAGTTCTTC.

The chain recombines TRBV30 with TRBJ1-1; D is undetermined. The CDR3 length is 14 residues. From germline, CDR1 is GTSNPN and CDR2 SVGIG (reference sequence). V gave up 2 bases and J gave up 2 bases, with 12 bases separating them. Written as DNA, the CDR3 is TGTGCCTGGAGTATGTTGCCCCTAAACACTGAAGCTTTCTTT. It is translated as CAWSMLPLNTEAFF.

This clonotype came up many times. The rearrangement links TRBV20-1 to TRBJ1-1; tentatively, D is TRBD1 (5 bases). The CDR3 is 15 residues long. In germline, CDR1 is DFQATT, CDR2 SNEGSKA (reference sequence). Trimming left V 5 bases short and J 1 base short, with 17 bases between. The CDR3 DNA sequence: TGCAGTGCTCCACCCCGAGACAGAGGGAACACTGAAGCTTTCTTT. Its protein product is CSAPPRDRGNTEAFF.

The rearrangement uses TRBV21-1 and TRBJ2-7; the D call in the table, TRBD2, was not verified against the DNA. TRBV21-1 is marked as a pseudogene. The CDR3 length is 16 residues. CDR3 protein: CASSKEKSANSYEQYF. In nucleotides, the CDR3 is TGTGCCAGCAGCAAAGAAAAGTCCGCCAACTCCTACGAGCAGTACTTC.